Listed here is a single TCR beta chain. The antigen is undetermined. Profiled with immunoSEQ multiplex PCR; TCRdb holds only in-frame clones, not every one. The data contain roughly 160,000 clones, roughly 92% of them singletons. This record comes from a study of T cell responses to AZD1222 COVID-19 vaccine. CDR3 length: 15 amino acids. V shed 0 bases and J shed 5 bases, with 14 bases lying between them. Germline CDR1 is MNHNS and CDR2 is SASEGT. Study conclusions and caveats: The study found Spike-specific TCR breadth and depth rose after two AZD1222 doses. Reportedly, nearly half of unique spike TCRs recognized epitopes outside B.1.351/B.1.1.7 mutations.

J is TRBJ2-7 and V is TRBV6-1, with D maybe TRBD1 (6 bases). The sequence was collected from an adult in good health. Sequenced here: peripheral blood, sampled on day 0 of AZD1222 vaccination. CDR3 nucleotides: TGTGCCAGCAGTGAAGCCCCAGGGGAGATCAACGAGCAGTACTTC. It codes for CASSEAPGEINEQYF.